The rows below give T cell receptor beta chains drawn from one sample of a study of regulatory T cells in long-lasting Graves disease. TCRdb passed the multiplex PCR reads through MiXCR, listing each CDR3 protein once. The sample records 530,000 or so distinct CDR3 sequences, 13% being singletons. In addition, the sample was reused for a study of T cells in Graves' hyperthyroidism and ophthalmopathy.

The sample here was peripheral blood mononuclear cells (PBMCs), taken at new diagnosis, from a patient treated with antithyroid drugs. The receptors derive from a man aged 25-45 years with Graves disease. The CDR3 runs from the conserved cysteine through the conserved F or W. D genes are given only for firm matches. Only some rows state a clone size, as once, few, many or a class for expanded clones.

j_call d_call clone_size v_call cdr3_nt cdr3_aa
TRBJ2-2 NA NA TRBV24-1 TGTGCCACCAGTGGCTCGTCGTCTTCCAGGTGGATCACCGGGGAGCTGTTTTTT CATSGSSSSRWITGELFF
TRBJ2-2 TRBD2 many TRBV10-3 TGTGCCATTAGGCCAGCGGGAAAAGGGGAGCTGTTTTTT CAIRPAGKGELFF
TRBJ2-1 NA many TRBV11-2 TGTGCCAGCAGCTTAGTAAGGGGTCGACAGTACAATGAGCAGTTCTTC CASSLVRGRQYNEQFF
TRBJ2-1 TRBD2 many TRBV2 TGTGCCAGCAGCTTGGGGGCGGGAGGTTGGAATGAGCAGTTCTTC CASSLGAGGWNEQFF
TRBJ2-3 TRBD2 NA TRBV20-1 TGCAGTGCTAGAGATGATCCGACTAGCGGGAGGGCTGGTACGCAGTATTTT CSARDDPTSGRAGTQYF
TRBJ2-3 NA few TRBV10-2 TGCGCCAGCAATCGCCAGGATACGCAGTATTTT CASNRQDTQYF
TRBJ1-3 NA few TRBV18 TGTGCCAGCTCACCAAGGACAAGAGCCTCTGGAAACACCATATATTTT CASSPRTRASGNTIYF
TRBJ2-1 NA many TRBV20-1 TGCAGTGCTACCTCTCGATTAGCCTATGAGCAGTTCTTC CSATSRLAYEQFF
TRBJ2-5 NA once TRBV2 TGTGCCAGCGGCCAGGGGCACTACTGGAGTAAGGAGACCCAGTACTTC CASGQGHYWSKETQYF
TRBJ1-4 NA few TRBV18 TGTGCCAGCTCCCGGCGAGGGGGAGAAAATGAAAAACTGTTTTTT CASSRRGGENEKLFF
TRBJ2-2 TRBD2 few TRBV5-1 TGCGCCAGCAGCTCCTTAGCGGGAGCGAGTGCCGGGGAGCTGTTTTTT CASSSLAGASAGELFF
TRBJ2-5 TRBD1 many TRBV7-8 TGTGCCAGCAGCTCTAGCTCCCTACAGGGGGAGACCCAGTACTTC CASSSSSLQGETQYF
TRBJ1-1 NA many TRBV29-1 TGCAGCGTTGGGTCTATTGAAGCTTTCTTT CSVGSIEAFF
TRBJ2-1 TRBD2 once TRBV3-1 TGTGCCAGCAGCTACCTAGCGGGAGCCCCAAACAATGAGCAGTTCTTC CASSYLAGAPNNEQFF
TRBJ1-1 NA many TRBV5-1 TGCGCCAGCAAAGTGGGTACTGAAGCTTTCTTT CASKVGTEAFF
TRBJ2-2 NA few TRBV25-1 TGTGCCAGCAGTGAAGGACATGCCGGGGAGCTGTTTTTT CASSEGHAGELFF
TRBJ2-7 TRBD1 many TRBV7-9 TGTGCCAGCAGCGGCTACAGGGGATACGAGCAGTACTTC CASSGYRGYEQYF
TRBJ1-4 NA many TRBV20-1 TGCAGTGCTAGCCCCCCACGACTCCCCGAAAAACTGTTTTTT CSASPPRLPEKLFF
TRBJ2-7 NA many TRBV28 TGTGCCAGCAGTAGCCCCAGGGTAGACTACGAGCAGTACTTC CASSSPRVDYEQYF
TRBJ1-6 TRBD1 once TRBV10-3 TGTGCCATCAGCCCCGGGACAGTAGGAGCTTCACCCCTCCACTTT CAISPGTVGASPLHF
TRBJ2-2 NA few TRBV12-3/TRBV12-4 TGTGCCAGCAGTTCAGGAGAAGGGCTGAACACCGGGGAGCTGTTTTTT CASSSGEGLNTGELFF
TRBJ2-2 NA NA TRBV5-1 TGCGCCAGCAGCCCGGAGGGGTGGGTCACCGGGGAGCTGTTTTTT CASSPEGWVTGELFF
TRBJ2-3 NA few TRBV25-1 TGTGCCAGCAGTGTCAGGAGAGTGGGAGATACGCAGTATTTT CASSVRRVGDTQYF
TRBJ1-4 NA many TRBV20-1 TGCAGTGTTACGGACGTAAATGAAAAACTGTTTTTT CSVTDVNEKLFF
TRBJ2-1 TRBD1 NA TRBV12-5 TGTGCTAGTGGGCCCGGACAGGGGTGGGGGGGTGAGCAGTTCTTC CASGPGQGWGGEQFF
TRBJ1-1 NA many TRBV5-1 TGCGCCAGCAGGGCTTTACCCACTGAAGCTTTCTTT CASRALPTEAFF
TRBJ2-5 NA many TRBV14 TGTGCCAGCAGCCCACCCGGGGGCGGAGAGACCCAGTACTTC CASSPPGGGETQYF
TRBJ2-1 NA NA TRBV12-3/TRBV12-4 TGTGCCAGCAGCAGATGGGGGCTAGCGTATTACAATGAGCAGTTCTTC CASSRWGLAYYNEQFF
TRBJ1-2 NA few TRBV18 TGTGCCAGCTCACCGGAAGGTTTAACAGGTGGCTACACCTTC CASSPEGLTGGYTF
TRBJ2-7 NA many TRBV28 TGTGCCAGCAGCTCAGGGGGGCCGTACTTCGAGCAGTACTTC CASSSGGPYFEQYF
TRBJ1-3 NA NA TRBV27 TGTGCCAGCAGTTCCTTGGGACTGGGACCAGGAAACACCATATATTTT CASSSLGLGPGNTIYF